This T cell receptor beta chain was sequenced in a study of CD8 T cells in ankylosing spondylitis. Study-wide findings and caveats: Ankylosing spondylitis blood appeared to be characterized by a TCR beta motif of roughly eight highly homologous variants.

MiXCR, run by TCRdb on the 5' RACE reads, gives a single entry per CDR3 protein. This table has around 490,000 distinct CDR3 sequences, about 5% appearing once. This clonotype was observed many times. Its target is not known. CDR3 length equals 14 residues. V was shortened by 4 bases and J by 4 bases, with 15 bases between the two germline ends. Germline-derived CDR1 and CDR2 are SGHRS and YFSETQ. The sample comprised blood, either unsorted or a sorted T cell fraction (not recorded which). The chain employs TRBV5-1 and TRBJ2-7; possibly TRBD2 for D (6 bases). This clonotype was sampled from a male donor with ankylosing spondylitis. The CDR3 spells CASSQSGTSYEQYF. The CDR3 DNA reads TGCGCCAGCAGCCAATCGGGGACTTCGTACGAGCAGTACTTC.